The 20 T cell receptor beta chains given below trace back to one sample, sequenced in a study of T-cell memory formation after mild COVID-19. MiXCR, run by TCRdb on the 5' RACE reads, gives a single entry per CDR3 protein. This sample has approximately 210,000 distinct CDR3 sequences, with around 16% found just once. Specimen: PBMCs or a T cell subset sorted from them (not recorded which). Receptors were obtained from an adult woman who had mild COVID-19 (a few samples of this study predate the infection). Cell type and time point are not known.

This clonotype was observed a few times. The genes are TRBV2 and TRBJ2-7, with D possibly matching TRBD2 (5 bases). Germline V gene data show CDR1 as SNHLY and CDR2 as FYNNEI. Trimming shortened V by 3 bases and J by 5 bases, and 14 bases separated the two germline ends. The CDR3 extends over 14 amino acids. CDR3 nucleotides: TGTGCCAGCAGTGATCCTCCTAGCAAGCACGAGCAGTACTTC. As protein: CASSDPPSKHEQYF.

This clonotype showed up just a few times. The chain is built from TRBV5-1 and TRBJ2-2; 7 bases align to TRBD2. The ends lost 1 base at V and 3 bases at J; junction bases unmatched: 3. CDR1 is SGHRS and CDR2 is YFSETQ in the germline V gene. The CDR3 runs 15 residues. The CDR3 DNA reads TGCGCCAGCAGCTTGAAGGCGGGGGACACCGGGGAGCTGTTTTTT. This codes for CASSLKAGDTGELFF.

The chain is built from TRBV30 and TRBJ2-3; TRBD2 might be the D (5 bases). The CDR3 runs to 15 residues. CDR1 is GTSNPN, CDR2 SVGIG, per germline (reference sequence). The V gene lost 1 base and the J gene lost 3 bases, with 14 bases spanning the gap. The CDR3 here is CAWSGSGSGTDTQYF. The CDR3 DNA sequence: TGTGCCTGGAGTGGGTCGGGGAGTGGGACAGATACGCAGTATTTT.

The V gene is TRBV5-1, the J gene TRBJ2-5, with D tentatively TRBD1 (5 bases). Trimming removed 7 bases from V and 7 bases from J, with 14 bases in between. This CDR3 is 12 amino acids long. Germline CDR1 SGHRS, CDR2 YFSETQ. The CDR3 region is CASGQGGGTQYF. CDR3 bases: TGCGCCAGCGGTCAGGGTGGCGGGACCCAGTACTTC.

This clonotype occurred many times. The J gene is TRBJ2-7, the V gene TRBV21-1; the table calls TRBD2, which could not be checked here. TRBV21-1 is termed a pseudogene. The CDR3 contains 16 residues. For the CDR3, the DNA is TGTGCCAGCAGCAAAACTAGCGGGAGGGCCAAATACGAGCAGTACTTC. This gives the protein CASSKTSGRAKYEQYF.

The chain recombines TRBV2 with TRBJ2-7, with D unclear. Trimming removed 4 bases at V and 1 base at J, with 8 bases between. The CDR3 spans 13 residues. Germline values: CDR1 SNHLY, CDR2 FYNNEI. Here the CDR3 DNA reads TGTGCCAGCAGTGTTCGTCAGTCCTACGAGCAGTACTTC. This sequence encodes CASSVRQSYEQYF.

The genes are TRBV18 and TRBJ1-1; perhaps TRBD1 as D (5 bases). The CDR3 contains 14 residues. Germline CDR1 and CDR2: KGHSH and LQKENI. Trimming left V 2 bases short and J 3 bases short, with 10 bases between. Written as DNA, the CDR3 is TGTGCCAGCTCACCAACTTCGGGGGACACTGAAGCTTTCTTT. Its translation: CASSPTSGDTEAFF.

The sample holds a few counts of this clonotype. The J gene is TRBJ1-1, the V gene TRBV4-3; D gene ambiguous. V shed 0 bases and J shed 4 bases, with 6 bases lying between them. The CDR3 loop spans 13 amino acids. Germline V gives CDR1 LGHNA, CDR2 YSLEER. The CDR3 nucleotides read TGCGCCAGCAGCCAAGATCGACTCACTGAAGCTTTCTTT. Translating gives CASSQDRLTEAFF.

The table lists this clonotype with a few counts. The CDR3 region is CASSPAAGGGPYF. In nucleotides, the CDR3 is TGTGCCAGCAGCCCCGCGGCTGGCGGCGGGCCGTACTTC. The gene calls are TRBV3-1 and TRBJ2-7, with a weak D call TRBD2 (5 bases). The length of the CDR3 is 13 residues. CDR1 and CDR2 from the germline V gene are LGHDT and YNNKEL (reference sequence). V lost 4 bases, J lost 12 bases, and 19 bases lay in between.

This clonotype came up many times. The gene calls are TRBV20-1 and TRBJ2-1; D unresolved. Trimming cost V 5 bases and J 5 bases, with 19 bases left between them. The germline V gene encodes CDR1 DFQATT and CDR2 SNEGSKA (reference sequence). The CDR3 has 15 amino acids. For the CDR3, the DNA is TGCAGTGCTCCTACGGAGCCCACGAAAAACAATGAGCAGTTCTTC. Its translation is CSAPTEPTKNNEQFF.

The rearrangement joins TRBV7-9 to TRBJ1-2; D unclear. V was shortened by 1 base and J by 7 bases, with 16 bases between the two germline ends. Germline V gives CDR1 SEHNR, CDR2 FQNEAQ (reference sequence). This CDR3 has 15 amino acids. The DNA of the CDR3 is TGTGCCAGCAGCTTAGTAGGCACGAAGACCCGTGGCTACACCTTC. Protein sequence: CASSLVGTKTRGYTF.

The rearrangement links TRBV29-1 to TRBJ2-1, with TRBD2 matching 13 bases. The CDR3 loop spans 14 amino acids. V was clipped by 7 bases and J by 8 bases; unmatched bases: 8. The germline V gene has CDR1 SQVTM and CDR2 ANQGSEA. This chain's CDR3 is CSAFGTSGTYEQFF. CDR3 coding DNA: TGCAGCGCCTTCGGGACTAGCGGGACCTATGAGCAGTTCTTC.

The V gene is TRBV12-3 or TRBV12-4, the J gene TRBJ2-1; 9 nucleotides align to TRBD1. The junction had 7 bases not matched to a gene; V was cut back by 7 bases and J by 3 bases. There are 15 residues in the CDR3. Here the CDR3 DNA reads TGTGCCAGCACCCCGGGACAGGGAGGCTACAATGAGCAGTTCTTC. It encodes CASTPGQGGYNEQFF.

The rearrangement uses TRBV29-1 and TRBJ2-5; D may correspond to TRBD1 or TRBD2 (5 bases each). With 5 bases removed from V and 1 base from J, the gap between germline ends came to 14 bases. CDR3 length: 14 amino acids. Per germline, CDR1 SQVTM and CDR2 ANQGSEA. The CDR3 nucleotides read TGCAGCGTTTGGGGACCCCGCGCCCAAGAGACCCAGTACTTC. This sequence encodes CSVWGPRAQETQYF.

This clonotype has a handful of counts. The chain uses TRBV11-2 and TRBJ2-2; D is possibly TRBD1 or TRBD2 (5 bases each). Trimming took 6 bases from V and 0 from J, leaving 8 bases between them. This CDR3 contains 14 residues. The germline V gene encodes CDR1 SGHAT and CDR2 FQNNGV. For the CDR3, the DNA is TGTGCCAGCAGTGAGGGGTCGAACACCGGGGAGCTGTTTTTT. It translates to CASSEGSNTGELFF.

This clonotype appeared a few times. The chain employs TRBV6-1 and TRBJ1-6, with TRBD1 matching over 8 bases. The germline gives CDR1 MNHNS, CDR2 SASEGT. V was clipped by 6 bases and J by 0 bases; unmatched bases: 4. The CDR3 covers 16 residues. CDR3 nucleotides: TGTGCCAGCAGGATAGACAGGGGCTCCTATAATTCACCCCTCCACTTT. Amino acid sequence: CASRIDRGSYNSPLHF.

Only one count was recorded for this clonotype. The gene calls are TRBV24-1 and TRBJ2-7; 10 nucleotides agree with TRBD1. This CDR3 has 16 amino acids. Germline V CDR1 and CDR2: KGHDR, SFDVKD. Trimming took 3 bases from V and 1 from J; bases not matched to a gene: 5. CDR3 loop: CATSDRPGQGSYEQYF. CDR3 sequence (DNA): TGTGCCACCAGTGATAGGCCGGGACAGGGGTCCTACGAGCAGTACTTC.

The rearrangement uses TRBV3-1 and TRBJ2-6; no reliable D call. V lost 1 base and J lost 4, with 11 bases in between. Germline V gene lookup returns CDR1 LGHDT and CDR2 YNNKEL (reference sequence). This CDR3 contains 16 residues. In nucleotides, the CDR3 is TGTGCCAGCAGCCAAGGTCTAAAAGTGGGGGCCAACGTCCTGACTTTC. Protein sequence: CASSQGLKVGANVLTF.

The genes are TRBV5-1 and TRBJ2-7, with a tentative D call TRBD2 (6 bases). The CDR3 contains 15 residues. With 0 bases removed from V and 3 bases from J, the gap between germline ends came to 13 bases. Germline V gives CDR1 SGHRS, CDR2 YFSETQ. The CDR3 DNA reads as TGCGCCAGCAGCTTGGGGGCCGGGGAGGTCTACGAGCAGTACTTC. This translates into CASSLGAGEVYEQYF.

This clonotype was observed a handful of times. The chain has TRBV5-6 and TRBJ1-2, with a weak D call TRBD1 (5 bases). Trimming pared 6 bases from V and 4 bases from J, leaving 22 bases between. This CDR3 spans 16 amino acids. The germline V gene has CDR1 SGHDT and CDR2 YYEEEE. The CDR3 sequence is CASILAGRGSGYGYTF. The CDR3 DNA is TGTGCCAGCATCCTGGCCGGCCGGGGGTCGGGCTATGGCTACACCTTC.